These 31 T cell receptor beta chains came from one sample sequenced in a study of blood T cells in healthy people across ages. Then a second PCR, running roughly 7 to 11 cycles, was carried out with a sample-barcoded 5' primer and a J-beta primer mix. MiXCR, applied by TCRdb to the 5' RACE reads, yields one record per CDR3 protein. The sample includes 600,000 or so distinct CDR3 sequences, 25% to 30% seen only once; the top ten take around a sixth. Sequencing was done on a sample of blood. Receptor source: a woman over 75 in good health.

This clonotype appeared many times. V is TRBV6-4 and J is TRBJ2-1; maybe TRBD1 (6 bases). CDR3 size: 13 residues. CDR1 and CDR2 from the germline V gene are MRHNA and SNTAGT. Trimming removed 4 bases at V and 6 bases at J, with 10 bases between. CDR3 amino acids: CASSVGHLNEQFF. CDR3 nucleotide sequence: TGTGCCAGCAGTGTGGGACACCTCAATGAGCAGTTCTTC.

This clonotype has at least ten counts. The V and J genes are TRBV21-1 and TRBJ2-3; whether TRBD1, the table's D call, matches the DNA was not checked. TRBV21-1 is a known pseudogene. This CDR3 region has 15 residues. The CDR3 bases are TGTGCCAGCAGCAAGGGACAAACTAGCACAGATACGCAGTATTTT. It translates to CASSKGQTSTDTQYF.

This clonotype was counted at least ten times. The chain links TRBV5-1 to TRBJ2-3; either TRBD1 or TRBD2 may supply D (5 bases each). Germline CDR1 is SGHRS and CDR2 is YFSETQ. Trimming stripped 5 bases from V and 2 bases from J, with 18 bases between. The CDR3 runs 16 residues. CDR3 bases: TGCGCCAGCAGTTTAACGGGACGTTCTAACACAGATACGCAGTATTTT. Its translation is CASSLTGRSNTDTQYF.

At least ten counts were recorded for this clonotype. CDR3 coding DNA: TGCGCCAGCAGCCAAGAATCCGTACAGGCGACTAACTATGGCTACACCTTC. Protein: CASSQESVQATNYGYTF. The rearrangement joins TRBV4-3 to TRBJ1-2; tentative D call: TRBD1 (5 bases). CDR3 length: 17 amino acids. The germline V gene has CDR1 LGHNA and CDR2 YSLEER. Trimming pared 0 bases from V and 0 bases from J, leaving 14 bases between.

This clonotype has ten or more counts. V gene TRBV6-5 combines with J gene TRBJ1-5; D gene ambiguous. The V end was cut by 0 bases, the J end by 7 bases, with 7 bases between. Germline CDR1 is MNHEY and CDR2 is SVGAGI. The CDR3 sequence is 13 residues long. CDR3 residues: CASSYSPSQPQHF. DNA for the CDR3: TGTGCCAGCAGTTACTCGCCCTCGCAGCCCCAGCATTTT.

This clonotype was counted at least ten times. The chain recombines TRBV12-3 or TRBV12-4 with TRBJ2-7; D is ambiguous. V was shortened by 6 bases and J by 2 bases, with 17 bases between the two germline ends. The CDR3 loop spans 15 amino acids. CDR3 sequence reads: CASSLLGPSAYEQYF. DNA of the CDR3: TGTGCCAGCAGCCTACTTGGACCCAGCGCCTACGAGCAGTACTTC.

The rearrangement uses TRBV10-1 and TRBJ2-1, with 10 nucleotides matching TRBD2. The junction had 8 bases not matched to a gene; V was cut back by 3 bases and J by 6 bases. Per the germline V gene, CDR1 is WNHNN and CDR2 is SYGVQD (reference sequence). The CDR3 loop spans 16 amino acids. CDR3 sequence reads: CASSDLASGGGNEQFF. In nucleotides, the CDR3 is TGCGCCAGCAGTGACCTGGCTAGCGGGGGAGGCAATGAGCAGTTCTTC.

The table lists this clonotype with many counts. The CDR3 is CASSEIPGQYQETQYF. Here the CDR3 DNA reads TGTGCCAGCAGTGAGATACCGGGACAGTACCAAGAGACCCAGTACTTC. The chain has TRBV6-1 and TRBJ2-5, with 7 nucleotides matching TRBD1. Germline CDR1 MNHNS, CDR2 SASEGT. V lost 3 bases to trimming and J lost 0 bases; unmatched junction nucleotides: 7. This CDR3 has 16 amino acids.

The chain combines TRBV20-1 with TRBJ1-1; D ambiguous. Germline V gene data show CDR1 as DFQATT and CDR2 as SNEGSKA (reference sequence). This CDR3 contains 13 residues. Trimming shortened V by 6 bases and J by 1 base, and 12 bases separated the two germline ends. As DNA, the CDR3 is TGCAGTGCCAGTAGCGAGGGGAACACTGAAGCTTTCTTT. Residues: CSASSEGNTEAFF.

On this clonotype: This clone may be a read error of a much larger clone one base away. The chain carries TRBV5-4 and TRBJ2-1; 7 bases are shared with TRBD1. Trimming took 0 bases from V and 5 from J; bases not matched to a gene: 5. Per the germline V gene, CDR1 is SGHNT and CDR2 is YYREEE (reference sequence). The CDR3 loop spans 15 amino acids. CDR3 amino acids: CASSLGRTGNNEQFF. The CDR3 DNA reads TGTGCCAGCAGCTTGGGGAGGACAGGAAACAATGAGCAGTTCTTC.

This clonotype has a count of ten or more. This chain joins TRBV29-1 and TRBJ2-1, with a weak D call TRBD1 (5 bases). The ends were cut back, 2 bases at V and 6 bases at J, with 8 bases in the middle. Looked up from germline, CDR1 is SQVTM and CDR2 is ANQGSEA. The length of the CDR3 is 12 residues. The DNA of the CDR3 is TGCAGCGTTGAAAGGGGTTCCAATGAGCAGTTCTTC. It codes for CSVERGSNEQFF.

A note on this clonotype: This clone may be a read error of a much larger clone one base away. The chain links TRBV10-3 to TRBJ1-5, with TRBD1 identical over 9 bases. Germline assignment: CDR1 ENHRY and CDR2 SYGVKD. The CDR3 length is 15 residues. The CDR3 DNA reads TGTGCCGTCAGTGCTGGGGACAGGGCCAATCAGCCCCAGCATTTT. Protein sequence: CAVSAGDRANQPQHF.

This clonotype was counted many times. Possible read error: a much larger clone is one base away. The rearrangement joins TRBV7-2 to TRBJ2-1; 8 bases agree with TRBD2. The J call may be faulty, since TRBJ2-7 better matches the DNA end. CDR1 and CDR2 from the germline V gene are SGHTA and FQGNSA. The CDR3 has 15 amino acids. The CDR3 region has the DNA TGTGCCAGCAGCTCGGCGGGGGGCCGCTACAATGAGCAGTACTTC. Translated, it gives CASSSAGGRYNEQYF.

This chain connects TRBV12-3 or TRBV12-4 to TRBJ2-5, with D perhaps TRBD1 (6 bases). CDR3 length equals 15 residues. Trimming cost V 0 bases and J 4 bases, with 12 bases left between them. CDR3 in DNA: TGTGCCAGCAGTTTAGCCTGGGGGCGCGGAGAGACCCAGTACTTC. It specifies CASSLAWGRGETQYF.

Note on this clonotype: A much larger clone lies one base from this, so it may be a read error. This chain joins TRBV18 and TRBJ2-1; TRBD2 matches 12 bases. Germline CDR1 KGHSH, CDR2 LQKENI. The CDR3 spans 17 residues. Losses at the gene ends were 6 bases for V and 0 bases for J; bases not matched to a gene: 6. The CDR3 reads CASSPASGGVSYNEQFF. CDR3 sequence (DNA): TGTGCCAGCTCCCCGGCTAGCGGGGGGGTCTCCTACAATGAGCAGTTCTTC.

In this sample, this clonotype turned up many times. This chain uses TRBV5-1 with TRBJ2-3; 8 bases align to TRBD1. Unmatched junction bases numbered 2, after V lost 4 bases and J lost 1 base. The CDR3 extends over 14 amino acids. Germline CDR1 reads SGHRS; CDR2 reads YFSETQ. In nucleotides, the CDR3 is TGCGCCAGCAGCACGGACAGGGGCACAGATACGCAGTATTTT. Its translation is CASSTDRGTDTQYF.

This clonotype has at least ten counts. J is TRBJ2-7 and V is TRBV6-1; perhaps TRBD2 as D (6 bases). The CDR3 is 14 residues long. With 1 base removed from V and 4 bases from J, the gap between germline ends came to 11 bases. Germline V gene data show CDR1 as MNHNS and CDR2 as SASEGT. In nucleotides, the CDR3 is TGTGCCAGCAGTGAAGGAGGAGGGAGATACGAGCAGTACTTC. Its translation is CASSEGGGRYEQYF.

This clonotype was seen repeatedly, ten times or more. V and J are TRBV20-1 and TRBJ2-1, with 12 bases matching TRBD2. The trim removed 0 bases at V and 8 bases at J, leaving 5 bases unmatched. Germline V gene lookup returns CDR1 DFQATT and CDR2 SNEGSKA (reference sequence). This CDR3 has 15 amino acids. The DNA for the CDR3 is TGCAGTGCTAGAGATGTCACTAGCGGGGGGCATGAGCAGTTCTTC. Encoded protein: CSARDVTSGGHEQFF.

At least ten counts were recorded for this clonotype. V is TRBV4-1 and J is TRBJ1-4; TRBD1 might be the D (6 bases). Deletions cut 0 bases from V and 8 bases from J, with 16 bases between. Looked up from germline, CDR1 is MGHRA and CDR2 is YSYEKL. The CDR3 is 16 amino acids. The CDR3 DNA sequence: TGCGCCAGCAGCCAAGACGGGGGGCGCCTAAGGGAAAAACTGTTTTTT. Translation gives CASSQDGGRLREKLFF.

This clonotype has a handful of counts. This rearrangement joins TRBV7-9 to TRBJ1-4, with a tentative D call TRBD1 (6 bases). V lost 5 bases and J lost 4, with 11 bases in between. The CDR3 is 14 residues long. Per germline, CDR1 SEHNR and CDR2 FQNEAQ (reference sequence). The CDR3 DNA sequence: TGTGCCAGCAGCCAGGACAGAGTTAATGAAAAACTGTTTTTT. Translating it yields CASSQDRVNEKLFF.

V and J are TRBV6-4 and TRBJ1-1; TRBD1 might be the D (6 bases). Trimming shortened V by 9 bases and J by 3 bases, and 11 bases separated the two germline ends. Germline CDR1 and CDR2: MRHNA and SNTAGT. The CDR3 is 12 residues long. Here the CDR3 reads CARQGGDTEAFF. The CDR3 DNA follows: TGTGCCAGACAGGGAGGAGACACTGAAGCTTTCTTT.

This clonotype was seen at least ten times. This chain uses TRBV9 with TRBJ2-4; D is undetermined. There are 16 residues in the CDR3. The germline CDR1 and CDR2 sequences are SGDLS and YYNGEE. V was clipped by 3 bases and J by 0 bases, with 13 bases between them. The CDR3 bases are TGTGCCAGCAGCGCAACAGTTAACCTAGCCAAAAACATTCAGTACTTC. Its protein product is CASSATVNLAKNIQYF.

A word on this clonotype: A read error is possible here, since a much larger clone lies one base away. The chain couples TRBV6-5 to TRBJ2-5; no clear D gene. Germline lookup yields CDR1 MNHEY and CDR2 SVGAGI. V lost 2 bases and J 5 bases, leaving 9 bases between the germline ends. CDR3 size: 13 residues. The CDR3 nucleotides are TGTGCCAGCAGTTACCCGATCTCGGAGACCCAGTACTTC. This translates into CASSYPISETQYF.

V and J are TRBV6-2 or TRBV6-3 and TRBJ1-1, with 7 bases fitting TRBD1. The germline gives CDR1 MNHEY, CDR2 SVGEGT. Losses at the gene ends were 8 bases for V and 1 base for J; bases not matched to a gene: 13. This CDR3 region has 16 residues. The CDR3 sequence: CASSNSKGQQNTEAFF. The CDR3, as DNA: TGTGCCAGCTCAAATTCGAAGGGACAGCAGAACACTGAAGCTTTCTTT.

Turning to this clonotype: It may be a read error: a sequence one base away is much more abundant. As the CDR3 is not closed by the conserved phenylalanine or tryptophan, this likely results from a read error. V usage is TRBV29-1 and J usage is TRBJ1-5, with 7 bases aligning to TRBD1. V shed 3 bases and J 5 bases; nucleotides not matched to a gene: 4. Per the germline V gene, CDR1 is SQVTM and CDR2 is ANQGSEA. The CDR3 is 13 amino acids. CDR3 residues: CSVESGGDQPQHV. CDR3 nucleotide sequence: TGCAGCGTTGAGTCAGGGGGAGATCAGCCCCAGCATGTT.

There are many counts of this clonotype. The J gene is TRBJ2-5, the V gene TRBV30, with 8 bases identical to TRBD1. The CDR3 consists of 13 residues. Germline CDR1 reads GTSNPN; CDR2 reads SVGIG (reference sequence). Trimming took 8 bases from V and 5 from J; bases not matched to a gene: 10. The chain's CDR3 is CAGTQGAAETQYF. In nucleotides, the CDR3 is TGTGCCGGGACTCAGGGGGCGGCGGAGACCCAGTACTTC.

This clonotype has more than one count but fewer than ten. The chain is built from TRBV29-1 and TRBJ2-7; the match to TRBD1 covers 7 bases. Germline V CDR1 and CDR2: SQVTM, ANQGSEA. V trimming: 6 bases; J trimming: 3 bases; junction bases outside the gene matches: 8. This CDR3 has 13 amino acids. CDR3 sequence (DNA): TGCAGCGTCAGGACAGGAGGTTTCTACGAGCAGTACTTC. It translates to CSVRTGGFYEQYF.

This clonotype was seen only a few times. This chain connects TRBV7-7 to TRBJ2-7, with unresolved D. Deletions cut 2 bases from V and 5 bases from J, with 10 bases between. CDR1 is SSHAT, CDR2 FNYEAQ, per germline (reference sequence). This CDR3 spans 13 amino acids. The CDR3 region is CASSLSLTHEQYF. CDR3 bases: TGTGCCAGCAGCTTATCCCTAACCCACGAGCAGTACTTC.

V usage is TRBV7-2 and J usage is TRBJ2-5; 7 bases agree with TRBD1. Germline V gene lookup returns CDR1 SGHTA and CDR2 FQGNSA. V lost 6 bases to trimming and J lost 1 base; unmatched junction nucleotides: 11. The CDR3 length is 16 residues. The CDR3 loop is CASSPVGAGGQETQYF. In DNA, the CDR3 is TGTGCCAGCAGTCCGGTAGGGGCAGGGGGCCAAGAGACCCAGTACTTC.

The chain carries TRBV20-1 and TRBJ1-2; D ambiguous. The germline gives CDR1 DFQATT, CDR2 SNEGSKA (reference sequence). V dropped 0 bases and J dropped 3 bases, with 14 bases sitting between them. The CDR3 has 15 residues. CDR3 sequence: CSARELVGLDYGYTF. CDR3 sequence (DNA): TGCAGTGCTAGAGAGCTGGTTGGGCTGGACTATGGCTACACCTTC.

This clonotype was counted a single time. V and J are TRBV7-2 and TRBJ2-7; no firm D call. The CDR3 runs 16 residues. CDR1 and CDR2 from the germline V gene are SGHTA and FQGNSA. The ends were cut back, 5 bases at V and 0 bases at J, with 17 bases in the middle. The CDR3 here is CASSTSPPRSSYEQYF. In DNA form, the CDR3 reads TGTGCCAGCAGCACCAGCCCCCCTCGCAGCTCCTACGAGCAGTACTTC. Variable domain in full (rest from reference TRBV7-2 and TRBJ2-7): GAGVSQSPSNKVTEKGKDVELRCDPISGHTALYWYRQSLGQGLEFLIYFQGNSAPDKSGLPSDRFSAERTGGSVSTLTIQRTQQEDSAVYLCASSTSPPRSSYEQYFGPGTRLTVT.